The rows below give T cell receptor beta chains drawn from one sample of a study of cytomegalovirus exposure and HLA in healthy donors. TCRdb keeps only in-frame clones here, not all; method: immunoSEQ multiplex PCR. In the table there are 150,000 to 200,000 clones, roughly 65% of which are singletons. Material: PBMCs. The receptors come from a woman between 18 and 29 years old in good health and CMV-seropositive. CDR3s include the opening cysteine and the closing phenylalanine or tryptophan. The D gene is left open where the match is weak. The size field is filled for only some rows; it gives once, few, many or a size class.

CDR3 protein: CASSLGPRREQYF; J gene: TRBJ2-7; clone size: .; D gene: .; V gene: TRBV5-1
CDR3 protein: CASSEYSGNTIYF; J gene: TRBJ1-3; clone size: .; D gene: .; V gene: TRBV6-1
CDR3 protein: CASNGGSSYNEQFF; J gene: TRBJ2-1; clone size: .; D gene: .; V gene: TRBV7-9
CDR3 protein: CASSLGAGKTFF; J gene: TRBJ1-1; clone size: few; D gene: .; V gene: TRBV23-1
CDR3 protein: CAKMARNYNEQFF; J gene: TRBJ2-1; clone size: .; D gene: .; V gene: TRBV2
CDR3 protein: CASSPNSDRADGYTF; J gene: TRBJ1-2; clone size: .; D gene: TRBD1; V gene: TRBV4-2
CDR3 protein: CSVKQGIYEQYF; J gene: .; clone size: .; D gene: TRBD1; V gene: TRBV29-1
CDR3 protein: CASSFGQGAYGYTF; J gene: TRBJ1-2; clone size: .; D gene: TRBD1; V gene: TRBV7-9
CDR3 protein: CASSLSGGSATDTQYF; J gene: TRBJ2-3; clone size: .; D gene: TRBD2; V gene: TRBV27
CDR3 protein: CASSPSGLGRGNEQFF; J gene: TRBJ2-1; clone size: .; D gene: .; V gene: TRBV18